This entry lists 21 T cell receptor beta chains sequenced from one sample in a study of tumor-infiltrating lymphocytes in primary liver carcinoma. Total RNA (roughly 550 ng) served as template for TCR beta cDNA synthesis primed by a constant-region primer. A slightly modified ARM-PCR protocol with three nested multiplex PCR rounds produced these TCR beta libraries. Two initial PCR rounds of approximately 10 cycles each paired TRBV1-TRBV30 forward primers with a C-beta reverse primer. Each CDR3 protein is one row after TCRdb ran MiXCR on the multiplex PCR reads. The sample comprises some 94,000 distinct CDR3 sequences, almost 70% of which are singletons, and 7.5% to 10% rests with the top ten. Scientists recovered RNA and DNA together from roughly 20-30 mg of unsorted bulk tissue. The sequenced material came from liver tumor tissue from sampling region 5. The sample's subset: tumor region T5, tumor centre. These receptors all come from a woman aged 55-75 years with primary liver carcinoma and hepatitis B virus infection.

In the case of this clonotype: At one boundary the junction diverges from the germline segment, which might be a read error. The chain recombines TRBV29-1 with TRBJ1-4, with D unclear. Germline values: CDR1 SQVTM, CDR2 ANQGSEA. CDR3 length equals 13 residues. The CDR3 sequence: CGVRRGESEKLFF. The CDR3 DNA reads as TGCGGCGTTCGCCGGGGAGAGAGTGAGAAACTGTTTTTT.

This clonotype was recorded many times. The chain is built from TRBV4-1 and TRBJ2-7; D is unclear. The germline CDR1 and CDR2 sequences are MGHRA and YSYEKL. Trimming pared 5 bases from V and 1 base from J, leaving 12 bases between. The CDR3 covers 14 residues. In DNA, the CDR3 is TGCGCCAGCAGCTTAAGGGAAAGGTCCTACGAGCAGTACTTC. As protein: CASSLRERSYEQYF.

The chain is built from TRBV12-3 or TRBV12-4 and TRBJ2-1; 7 positions match TRBD2. The V segment lost 1 base and the J segment 7 bases; nucleotides outside the gene matches: 16. CDR3 length: 18 amino acids. CDR3 nucleotide sequence: TGTGCCAGCAGTTTAGACCCGAGGCTAGCGGAAGGCGGTAATGAGCAGTTCTTC. Encoded protein: CASSLDPRLAEGGNEQFF.

CDR3 protein: CASNEAGEDNEQFF. In DNA form, the CDR3 reads TGTGCCAGCAACGAAGCGGGAGAGGACAATGAGCAGTTCTTC. V gene TRBV7-9 combines with J gene TRBJ2-1, with TRBD2 matching 8 bases. This CDR3 comprises 14 residues. Trimming took 7 bases from V and 5 from J; bases not matched to a gene: 7. The germline CDR1 and CDR2 sequences are SEHNR and FQNEAQ (reference sequence).

This chain links TRBV11-2 with TRBJ2-3; weak D call: TRBD1 (5 bases). Germline CDR1 SGHAT, CDR2 FQNNGV. Trimming left V 0 bases short and J 10 bases short, with 17 bases between. This CDR3 comprises 15 residues. In DNA, the CDR3 is TGTGCCAGCAGCTTAGATGCAGGGTCCATAAATGCGCAGTATTTT. Translating it yields CASSLDAGSINAQYF.

This clonotype was counted a few times. The chain joins TRBV5-6 to TRBJ2-5, with unresolved D. Germline V gene lookup returns CDR1 SGHDT and CDR2 YYEEEE. The length of the CDR3 is 12 residues. The V end lost 4 bases, the J end lost 0 bases, and 4 bases lay between the germline ends. Here the CDR3 reads CASSQDQETQYF. As DNA, the CDR3 is TGTGCCAGCAGCCAGGACCAAGAGACCCAGTACTTC. The complete variable domain, with remaining parts taken from reference TRBV5-6 and TRBJ2-5, reads DAGVTQSPTHLIKTRGQQVTLRCSPKSGHDTVSWYQQALGQGPQFIFQYYEEEERQRGNFPDRFSGHQFPNYSSELNVNALLLGDSALYLCASSQDQETQYFGPGTRLLVL.

A note on this clonotype: Since the CDR3 does not end with the conserved phenylalanine or tryptophan, this likely comes from a read error. The limits of the CDR3 on the DNA are not certain, so only TCRdb's listed CDR3 is given. This chain uses TRBV5-5 with TRBJ2-2; the table's D call of TRBD1 was not tested on the DNA. The CDR3 totals 15 residues, both ends included. Germline values: CDR1 SGHKS, CDR2 YYEKEE (reference sequence). This chain's CDR3 is CASSLFVQGTWELSI.

On this clonotype: A clone one base away is much larger, so this may be a read error. The chain links TRBV28 to TRBJ2-7; tentatively, D is TRBD1 or TRBD2 (5 bases each). Germline V lookup: CDR1 MDHEN, CDR2 SYDVKM. This CDR3 contains 16 residues. The CDR3 DNA reads TGTGCCAGCAGCTGCACCCGGGACGGATGCTCCAACGAGCAGTACTTC. This translates into CASSCTRDGCSNEQYF.

The chain uses TRBV12-3 or TRBV12-4 and TRBJ2-3; 10 nucleotides align to TRBD2. With 7 bases clipped from V and 6 bases from J, the junction kept 13 bases outside the gene matches. This CDR3 contains 16 residues. Here the CDR3 reads CASTPRQREGIDTQYF. CDR3 coding DNA: TGTGCCAGCACCCCTCGACAGCGGGAGGGGATCGATACGCAGTATTTT.

In the case of this clonotype: Since no conserved phenylalanine or tryptophan closes the CDR3, a read error is the likely cause. The V gene is TRBV5-4, the J gene TRBJ2-7; TRBD1 or TRBD2 may be the D gene (5 bases each). Per germline, CDR1 SGHNT and CDR2 YYREEE (reference sequence). The CDR3 runs to 15 residues. In DNA, the CDR3 is TGTGCCAGCAGTTTGGCGACCGGGGCAGGCTACGAGCAGTACTAC. Amino acid sequence: CASSLATGAGYEQYY.

This clonotype was found many times. V and J are TRBV7-9 and TRBJ1-5, with TRBD1 as a possible D gene (5 bases). In germline, CDR1 is SEHNR, CDR2 FQNEAQ (reference sequence). This CDR3 region has 16 residues. The ends were cut back, 1 base at V and 3 bases at J, with 13 bases in the middle. CDR3 in DNA: TGTGCCAGCAGCTTAGTTTATTCGGACAACAATCAGCCCCAGCATTTT. Translating it yields CASSLVYSDNNQPQHF.

This clonotype was counted a few times. The chain couples TRBV28 to TRBJ2-1, with D maybe TRBD2 (5 bases). Germline CDR1 and CDR2: MDHEN and SYDVKM. CDR3 length equals 16 residues. V was shortened by 1 base and J by 2 bases, with 12 bases between the two germline ends. CDR3 residues: CASSLSAGGTYNEQFF. In nucleotides, the CDR3 is TGTGCCAGCAGTTTATCTGCGGGTGGAACCTACAATGAGCAGTTCTTC.

About this clonotype itself: Germline is not matched at one junction end, which may reflect a read error. V and J are TRBV28 and TRBJ1-2; 9 nucleotides align to TRBD1. Germline CDR1 is MDHEN and CDR2 is SYDVKM. CDR3 size: 12 residues. CDR3: CASSLGQGTVAF. The CDR3 region has the DNA TGTGCCAGCAGTCTAGGACAGGGGACAGTCGCCTTC.

J is TRBJ1-1 and V is TRBV5-4; no firm D call. CDR3 length: 13 residues. Germline V CDR1 and CDR2: SGHNT, YYREEE (reference sequence). CDR3 DNA sequence: TGTGATAGCAGTCAGGCCACGTCGACTGAAGCTTTCTTT. Its translation: CDSSQATSTEAFF.

This clonotype was picked up one time. Mismatch with germline at one junction end may stem from a read error. The V gene is TRBV4-1, the J gene TRBJ2-5, with 8 positions matching TRBD1. The germline gives CDR1 MGHRA, CDR2 YSYEKL. The CDR3 is made up of 16 amino acids. CDR3 bases: TGCACCAGCAGCCAAGGTGGGACAGGCTTCCAAGAGACCCAATACTTC. Amino acid sequence: CTSSQGGTGFQETQYF.

This clonotype was recorded once. The junction differs from germline at one of its ends, possibly a read error. The V gene is TRBV11-3, the J gene TRBJ2-1; a possible D gene is TRBD2 (7 bases). The germline V gene encodes CDR1 SGHNT and CDR2 YENEEA. The CDR3 contains 17 residues. CDR3 amino acids: CSSSSRGARTMANERFF. DNA for the CDR3: TGTTCCAGCAGCTCCCGGGGGGCGCGGACCATGGCCAATGAGCGGTTCTTC.

About this clonotype: A read error may account for a junction end that differs from germline. J is TRBJ2-3 and V is TRBV11-2; no definite D call. This CDR3 has 15 amino acids. CDR1 is SGHAT, CDR2 FQNNGV, per germline. CDR3 in amino acids: CASRPSSISTDTQYF. For the CDR3, the DNA is TGTGCCAGCAGGCCCTCTTCGATTAGCACAGATACACAGTATTTT.

This clonotype was counted many times. The chain uses TRBV7-9 and TRBJ2-3; D not resolved. The CDR3 length is 16 residues. The germline V gene encodes CDR1 SEHNR and CDR2 FQNEAQ (reference sequence). V shed 1 base and J shed 2 bases, with 13 bases lying between them. CDR3 amino acids: CASSLVLGRVTDTQYF. CDR3 bases: TGTGCCAGCAGCTTAGTGCTGGGCAGAGTCACAGATACGCAGTATTTT.

Concerning this clonotype: A much bigger clone sits one base away, suggesting this may be a read error. The rearrangement uses TRBV10-1 and TRBJ1-2; weak D call: TRBD1 (6 bases). This CDR3 has 13 residues. The ends were cut back, 3 bases at V and 2 bases at J, with 7 bases in the middle. The germline gives CDR1 WNHNN, CDR2 SYGVQD (reference sequence). CDR3 sequence: CASSEDRNYGYTF. The CDR3 nucleotides read TGCGCCAGCAGTGAAGACAGGAACTATGGCTACACCTTC.

Details on this clonotype: A junction end diverges from the germline sequence, so it may reflect a read error. The CDR3 nucleotides read TGTGTCAGCAGAAGGGACCTGAACGCTGAAGCTTTCTTT. Translation: CVSRRDLNAEAFF. The J gene is TRBJ1-1, the V gene TRBV28, with D possibly matching TRBD1 (5 bases). This CDR3 is 13 amino acids long. Per germline, CDR1 MDHEN and CDR2 SYDVKM.

This clonotype was seen just once. The J gene is TRBJ2-1, the V gene TRBV11-3; 7 nucleotides match TRBD1. The CDR3 loop spans 16 amino acids. In germline, CDR1 is SGHNT, CDR2 YENEEA. DNA of the CDR3: TGTGCTAGTAGCCCAACCGGGACAGCTTTAAAGAATGAGCAGTTCTTC. Amino acid sequence: CASSPTGTALKNEQFF. Full variable domain (missing parts from reference TRBV11-3 and TRBJ2-1): EAGVVQSPRYKIIEKKQPVAFWCNPISGHNTLYWYLQNLGQGPELLIRYENEEAVDDSQLPKDRFSAERLKGVDSTLKIQPAELGDSAVYLCASSPTGTALKNEQFFGPGTRLTVL.